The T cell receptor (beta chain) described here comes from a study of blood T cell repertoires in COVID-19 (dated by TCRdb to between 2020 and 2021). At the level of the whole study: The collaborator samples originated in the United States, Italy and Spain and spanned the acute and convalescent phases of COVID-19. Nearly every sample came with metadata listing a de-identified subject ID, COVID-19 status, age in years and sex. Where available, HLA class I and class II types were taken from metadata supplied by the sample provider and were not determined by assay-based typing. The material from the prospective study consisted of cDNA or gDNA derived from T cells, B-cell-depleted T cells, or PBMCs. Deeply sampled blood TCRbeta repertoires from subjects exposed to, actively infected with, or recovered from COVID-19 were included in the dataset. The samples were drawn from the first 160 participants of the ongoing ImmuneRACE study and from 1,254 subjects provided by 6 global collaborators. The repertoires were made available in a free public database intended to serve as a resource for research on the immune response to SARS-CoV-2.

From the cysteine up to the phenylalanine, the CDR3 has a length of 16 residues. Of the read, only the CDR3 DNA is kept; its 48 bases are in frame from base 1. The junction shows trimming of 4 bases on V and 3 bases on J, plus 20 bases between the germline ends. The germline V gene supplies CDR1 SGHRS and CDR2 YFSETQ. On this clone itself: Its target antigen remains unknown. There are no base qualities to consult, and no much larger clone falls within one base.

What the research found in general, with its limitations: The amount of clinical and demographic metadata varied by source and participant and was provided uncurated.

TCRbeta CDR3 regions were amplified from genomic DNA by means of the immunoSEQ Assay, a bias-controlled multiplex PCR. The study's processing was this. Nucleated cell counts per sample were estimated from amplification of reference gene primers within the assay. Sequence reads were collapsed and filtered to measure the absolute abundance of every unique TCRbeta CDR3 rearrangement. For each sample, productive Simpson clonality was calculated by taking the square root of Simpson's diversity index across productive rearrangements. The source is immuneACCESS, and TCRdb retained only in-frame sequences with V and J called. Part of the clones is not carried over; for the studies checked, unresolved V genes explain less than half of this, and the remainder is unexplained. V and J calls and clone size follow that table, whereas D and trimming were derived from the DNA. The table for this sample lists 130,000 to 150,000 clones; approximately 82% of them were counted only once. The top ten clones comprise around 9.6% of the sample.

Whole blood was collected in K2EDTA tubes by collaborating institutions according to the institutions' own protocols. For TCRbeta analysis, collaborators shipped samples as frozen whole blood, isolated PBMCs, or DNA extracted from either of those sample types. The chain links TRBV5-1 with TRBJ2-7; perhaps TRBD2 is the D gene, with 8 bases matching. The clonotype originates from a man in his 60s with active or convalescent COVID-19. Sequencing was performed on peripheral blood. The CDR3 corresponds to CASSVGQAGGVYEQYF. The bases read TGCGCCAGCAGCGTAGGACAGGCGGGGGGAGTCTACGAGCAGTACTTC.